This T cell receptor beta chain was captured in a study of blood T cell repertoires in COVID-19. V gave up 0 bases and J gave up 5 bases, with 5 bases separating them. This CDR3 spans 12 amino acids. The germline V gene has CDR1 SGHRS and CDR2 YFSETQ. Generated by immunoSEQ multiplex PCR, the TCRdb table keeps only in-frame clones and is missing some. The data show nearly 350,000 clones, under 95% seen once. This chain links TRBV5-1 with TRBJ2-5; unclear D gene. The receptor comes from a young woman who had recovered from COVID-19. Sequenced: peripheral blood. CDR3 loop: CASSLALETQYF. As DNA, the CDR3 is TGCGCCAGCAGCTTGGCCCTTGAGACCCAGTACTTC.